This paragraph covers one T cell receptor beta chain sequence. These data originate in a study of blood T cell repertoires in COVID-19. Study summary: Sites in the United States, Italy and Spain provided acute and convalescent COVID-19 samples. Nucleic acid was either cDNA or gDNA, and it came from T cells, B-cell-depleted T cells, or PBMCs.

In the source study's methods: Reference gene primer amplification in the assay estimated nucleated cell counts. Measured with immunoSEQ multiplex PCR; TCRdb has only the in-frame clones, and not every one. V and J calls and clone size are those listed in that table; D and trimming were worked out from the DNA. In the table there are about 330,000 clones, around 89% of which are singletons. This CDR3 is 14 amino acids long. Germline V lookup: CDR1 SGHTA, CDR2 FQGTGA. Trimming took 2 bases from V and 3 from J; bases not matched to a gene: 0. The sample was peripheral blood. The source is a woman aged 50 to 60 with active or convalescent COVID-19. The J gene is TRBJ2-3, the V gene TRBV7-3; 9 nucleotides match TRBD2. The CDR3 bases are TGTGCCAGCAGCTTAGCGGGAGGGACAGATACGCAGTATTTT. Translated: CASSLAGGTDTQYF.